This T cell receptor (beta chain) was observed in a study of regulatory T cells in long-lasting Graves disease. Germline loops: CDR1 GTSNPN, CDR2 SVGIG (reference sequence). The CDR3 contains 12 residues. Trimming removed 7 bases from V and 8 bases from J, with 16 bases in between. Time point specified: persistent/refractory GD, antithyroid drugs over 5 years with positive TRAb. The TCR library was made from RNA that had been extracted from PBMCs in TRIzol. In building TCR beta libraries, iRepertoire HTBI primers were used together with Arm-PCR of CDR3 regions. TCRdb analysed the multiplex PCR reads with MiXCR anew, one entry per CDR3 protein. The data show fewer than 600,000 distinct CDR3 sequences, with around a fifth seen just once and around 13% held by the top ten.

The TCR comes from a female donor with Graves disease. This rearrangement joins TRBV30 to TRBJ2-3, with D possibly TRBD2 on 6 matching bases. Sequencing was performed on peripheral blood mononuclear cells (PBMCs), taken when the disease was refractory, from a patient treated with antithyroid drugs. The CDR3 spells CALSGGGGTQYF. As DNA, the CDR3 is TGTGCCTTATCCGGGGGTGGTGGTACGCAGTATTTT.